This T cell receptor (beta chain) was sequenced in a study of T-cell reconstitution after alpha-beta-depleted transplantation in children. In this sample, this clonotype turned up a few times. Unique molecular identifiers were used in preparing the TCRbeta library. TCRdb processed the PCR reads anew with MiXCR; each CDR3 protein has one entry. The sample contains some 440,000 distinct CDR3 sequences, under 20% of which appear only once. The CDR3 contains 16 residues. The V end lost 1 base, the J end lost 2 bases, and 13 bases lay between the germline ends. The clonotype originates from a boy under three years old who had a stem cell transplant for Wiskott-Aldrich syndrome, so the T cells may come from the graft donor. The rearrangement joins TRBV12-3 or TRBV12-4 to TRBJ2-3; weak D call: TRBD2 (6 bases). Sequenced material: PBMCs, mostly from graft donor cells, taken 360 days after TCRalphabeta/CD19-depleted stem cell transplant. The CDR3, as DNA: TGTGCCAGCAGTTTAGGTGGGGGAGGACACACAGATACGCAGTATTTT. Its translation: CASSLGGGGHTDTQYF.